The rows below give T cell receptor beta chains drawn from one sample of a study of CD8+CD57+ T cells in acquired aplastic anemia. Each CDR3 protein is one row after TCRdb ran MiXCR on the reads. The top ten clones hold 40% to 50% of a sample with 200,000 to 300,000 distinct CDR3 sequences, approximately 82% of them seen once. The sequencing input was sorted CD4+, CD8+, or CD8+CD57+ T cells (not recorded which) from PBMCs. The receptors derive from a human donor with aplastic anemia. CDR3s include the opening cysteine and the closing phenylalanine or tryptophan. The D gene is left open where the match is weak. The size entry is marked missing in some rows and otherwise reads once, few, many or a size class.

D gene	clone size	V gene	J gene	CDR3 protein	CDR3 DNA
.	.	TRBV7-9	TRBJ2-1	CASSFGITGGQFF	TGTGCCAGCAGCTTCGGGATTACCGGTGGACAGTTCTTC
.	.	TRBV9	TRBJ2-1	CASSVYKKPYNEQFF	TGTGCCAGCAGCGTATACAAGAAGCCCTACAATGAGCAGTTCTTC
.	.	TRBV7-2	TRBJ1-5	CASSLGGGGGNQPQHF	TGTGCCAGCAGCTTGGGAGGTGGGGGCGGCAATCAGCCCCAGCATTTT
.	.	TRBV11-3	TRBJ2-1	CASSLDPGAYNEQFF	TGTGCCAGCAGTTTAGATCCGGGAGCCTACAATGAGCAGTTCTTC
.	.	TRBV7-6	TRBJ2-1	CASSLAHTDTSDEQFF	TGTGCCAGCAGCTTAGCCCACACAGATACGAGCGATGAGCAGTTCTTC
TRBD2	.	TRBV9	TRBJ2-3	CASSVGLADTDKYF	TGTGCCAGCAGCGTAGGACTAGCGGACACAGATAAGTATTTT
.	.	TRBV9	TRBJ2-3	CASSVAGGPISQYF	TGTGCCAGCAGCGTAGCGGGCGGTCCGATTTCGCAGTATTTT
.	.	TRBV9	TRBJ1-5	CASSVMDMGGHQHF	TGTGCCAGCAGCGTAATGGACATGGGGGGACATCAGCATTTT
.	.	TRBV7-8	TRBJ2-3	CASGDGRTETEYF	TGTGCCAGCGGGGACGGGCGCACAGAGACGGAGTATTTT
.	.	TRBV7-8	TRBJ2-1	CASSLARGGDYNEQFF	TGTGCCAGCAGCTTAGCGAGGGGGGGGGATTACAATGAGCAGTTCTTC
.	once	TRBV7-9	TRBJ2-5	CASSAWYQETQYF	TGTGCCAGCAGCGCATGGTACCAAGAGACCCAGTACTTC
.	.	TRBV7-9	TRBJ1-1	CASSFYSCSGSDGTPVVLNTEAFF	TGTGCCAGCAGCTTCTACAGCTGCAGTGGGAGCGATGGGACTCCCGTCGTCTTGAACACTGAAGCTTTCTTT
.	.	TRBV7-9	TRBJ2-5	CASSAVAESQDFGYF	TGTGCCAGCAGCGCAGTGGCAGAGTCCCAAGACTTCGGGTACTTC
TRBD2	.	TRBV7-3	TRBJ2-5	CASRLGAGSGETQYF	TGTGCCAGCAGACTAGGAGCGGGGTCGGGGGAGACCCAGTACTTC
.	.	TRBV7-6	TRBJ2-7	CASSLAPAVAGYERYF	TGTGCCAGCAGCTTAGCGCCGGCAGTAGCAGGATACGAGCGGTACTTC
.	.	TRBV20-1	TRBJ2-7	CSARDRYTEYF	TGCAGTGCTAGAGATCGGTACACGGAGTACTTC
TRBD1	.	TRBV5-1	TRBJ1-2	CASTTGQQYGYTF	TGCGCCAGCACTACGGGACAGCAGTATGGCTACACCTTC
.	.	TRBV25-1	TRBJ2-1	CASGPVAELSNEQFF	TGTGCCAGCGGTCCGGTGGCGGAACTGTCGAATGAGCAGTTCTTC
.	.	TRBV4-1	TRBJ2-3	CASSLGHLITDTQYF	TGCGCCAGCAGCCTGGGACATTTGATCACAGATACGCAGTATTTT
.	.	TRBV7-7	TRBJ2-3	CSTRIRAGPDTQYF	TGTTCCACCAGGATCCGGGCAGGTCCCGATACGCAGTATTTT
.	.	TRBV9	TRBJ2-3	CASSEGSANKHFF	TGTGCCAGCAGCGAAGGGTCCGCAAATAAGCATTTTTTT
TRBD2	.	TRBV20-1	TRBJ2-3	CSARVPSGITDTQYF	TGCAGTGCTAGAGTGCCTAGCGGAATCACAGATACGCAGTATTTT
.	few	TRBV7-8	TRBJ2-3	CASGVAGGADTQF	.
.	.	TRBV15	TRBJ1-5	CASSGSYNNQPQHF	TGCGCCAGCAGCGGGTCGTACAACAATCAGCCCCAGCACTTT
.	.	TRBV12-3/TRBV12-4	TRBJ1-4	CASATSSGEQINEKLFF	TGTGCCAGCGCTACGTCTTCAGGAGAACAAATTAATGAAAAACTGTTTTTT
.	.	TRBV20-1	TRBJ1-6	CSARVAGDNSPLHF	TGCAGTGCTAGAGTTGCAGGGGATAATTCACCCCTCCACTTT
TRBD1	.	TRBV7-8	TRBJ2-1	CASSYSGTGYDQYQFF	TGTGCCAGCAGTTACTCGGGGACAGGCTACGACCAGTACCAGTTCTTC
.	.	TRBV10-3	TRBJ2-7	CAISGPSSYEQYF	TGTGCCATCAGTGGACCAAGCTCCTACGAGCAGTACTTC
.	.	TRBV7-2	TRBJ1-6	CASSLGEGGDTPPLHF	TGTGCCAGCAGCTTGGGGGAGGGCGGCGATACTCCGCCCCTCCACTTT
.	.	TRBV7-9	TRBJ2-5	CATSIASDQEAQYF	TGTGCCACCAGCATAGCGTCAGACCAAGAGGCCCAGTACTTC
.	.	TRBV9	TRBJ2-5	CASSLLGSQGTQYF	TGTGCCAGCAGCTTATTAGGATCACAAGGGACCCAGTACTTC
.	.	TRBV19	TRBJ2-1	CAGSIANGSYNEQFF	TGTGCTGGTAGTATAGCTAATGGATCCTACAATGAGCAGTTCTTC
.	once	TRBV7-2	TRBJ1-1	CASSLDRGGGDAAFF	TGTGCCAGCAGCTTAGATCGCGGAGGCGGAGATGCAGCTTTCTTT
.	.	TRBV9	TRBJ2-3	CASSVGGGAYTQYF	TGTGCCAGCAGCGTAGGTGGCGGGGCCTATACTCAGTATTTT
.	.	TRBV2	TRBJ2-1	CASGDAYNEQFF	TGTGCCAGCGGGGACGCCTACAATGAGCAGTTCTTC
.	.	TRBV5-1	TRBJ1-1	CASSLDLAENTEAFF	TGCGCCAGCAGCCTAGATCTGGCAGAGAACACTGAAGCTTTCTTT
.	.	TRBV7-2	TRBJ1-6	CASIVANLYNTPLHF	TGTGCCAGCATAGTGGCAAACCTCTATAATACGCCCCTCCACTTT
TRBD2	once	TRBV6-1	TRBJ2-1	CASSPGGTYNEQFF	TGTGCCAGCAGTCCGGGGGGGACTTACAATGAGCAGTTCTTC
TRBD2	.	TRBV5-5	TRBJ2-1	CASSVRSGGGSDEQFF	TGTGCCAGCAGCGTACGGTCAGGCGGGGGGAGCGATGAGCAGTTCTTC
TRBD1	.	TRBV7-3	TRBJ1-1	CASSLDLTGIAEGFF	TGTGCCAGCAGCTTAGATCTGACAGGGATTGCTGAAGGTTTCTTT
.	.	TRBV5-1	TRBJ2-5	CASSDYSINTGETQYF	TGCGCCAGCAGCGATTACAGCATCAACACTGGGGAGACCCAGTACTTC
.	.	TRBV24-1	TRBJ2-1	CATGTGGSPDEQFF	TGTGCCACCGGGACAGGCGGGAGTCCGGATGAGCAGTTCTTC
TRBD2	.	TRBV19	TRBJ2-5	CATSAGGLQRETQYF	TGTGCCACCTCAGCGGGGGGGCTTCAAAGAGAGACCCAGTACTTC
TRBD1	.	TRBV7-8	TRBJ2-5	CASSLQAHGTEYF	TGTGCCAGCAGCTTGCAAGCCCACGGGACAGAGTATTTC
.	.	TRBV7-8	TRBJ2-3	CASSLAAGAATLSF	TGTGCCAGCAGCTTAGCGGCAGGCGCCGCAACGCTGTCCTTT
TRBD1	.	TRBV9	TRBJ2-6	CASGEPGGEASFVLTF	TGTGCCAGCGGCGAACCAGGGGGCGAGGCTTCCTTTGTCCTGACTTTC
.	.	TRBV9	TRBJ2-5	CATSVGVDFSYEHF	TGTGCCACCAGCGTAGGCGTGGACTTTTCGTACGAGCACTTC
TRBD1	.	TRBV7-8	TRBJ1-1	CASSSDLTGNTEDFF	TGTGCCAGCAGCTCAGATCTGACAGGGAACACCGAAGATTTCTTT
.	.	TRBV15	TRBJ2-3	CATSRRVSTDTQYF	TGTGCCACCAGCCGACGGGTCAGCACAGATACGCAGTATTTT
TRBD2	.	TRBV19	TRBJ2-2	CASSTGGSTGALFF	TGTGCCAGTAGCACGGGGGGGAGTACCGGGGCGCTGTTTTTT
.	.	TRBV4-2	TRBJ1-1	CASSQGWYTEAFF	TGTGCCAGCAGCCAAGGGTGGTACACTGAAGCTTTCTTT
TRBD1	.	TRBV7-2	TRBJ2-1	CASSLRQGYLRYTQFF	TGTGCCAGCAGCTTAAGACAGGGTTATCTCCGCTACACCCAGTTCTTC
.	.	TRBV15	TRBJ2-3	CASSLGADPETQYF	TGTGCCAGCAGCTTAGGGGCAGACCCAGAGACGCAGTACTTT
.	.	TRBV7-4	TRBJ2-3	CSSSVGSCTLYF	TGTTCCAGCAGCGTAGGGTCATGTACGCTGTATTTT
.	once	TRBV2	TRBJ1-5	CASSPRSSGSNQPQHF	TGTGCCAGCAGTCCGAGGTCAAGCGGCAGCAATCAGCCCCAGCATTTT
.	.	TRBV7-8	TRBJ1-2	CASSLADVPDTLDGYTF	TGTGCCAGCAGCTTAGCGGACGTTCCGGATACGCTTGATGGCTACACCTTC
.	.	TRBV7-3	TRBJ1-2	CASSIERNGLVYGYTF	TGTGCCAGCAGCATAGAGAGGAACGGCCTCGTATATGGCTACACCTTC
.	.	TRBV2	TRBJ2-3	CASILRLTDTQYF	TGTGCCAGCATATTGCGCCTCACAGATACGCAGTATTTT
.	.	TRBV7-8	TRBJ1-6	CASSLLGEGGYNSPLHF	TGTGCCAGCAGCTTGTTGGGGGAGGGCGGCTATAATTCACCCCTCCACTTT